The rows below give T cell receptor beta chains drawn from one sample of a study of regulatory T cells in long-lasting Graves disease. TCRdb fed the multiplex PCR reads into MiXCR, producing one record per CDR3 protein. This repertoire shows about 430,000 distinct CDR3 sequences, about 15% found once; its top ten account for about 7.8%. The sample was also reused in another study, on T cells in Graves' hyperthyroidism and ophthalmopathy.

The sequenced sample was peripheral blood mononuclear cells (PBMCs), obtained at new diagnosis, from a patient treated with antithyroid drugs. The receptors were gathered from a middle-aged woman with Graves disease. The CDR3 runs from the conserved cysteine through the conserved F or W. A D gene is named only where the DNA matches it firmly. Size tells how often a clone was seen (once, few, many) or the class of an expanded clone, and some rows leave it out.

CDR3 length	clone size	J gene	D gene	V gene	CDR3 protein	CDR3 DNA
21	once	TRBJ2-3	TRBD2	TRBV4-1	CASSQDLGLAALSGDTDTQYF	TGCGCCAGCAGCCAAGATCTAGGACTAGCGGCCTTGTCTGGCGACACAGATACGCAGTATTTT
18	.	TRBJ2-2	.	TRBV3-1	CASSQDSGRGNNTGELFF	TGTGCCAGCAGCCAAGATTCTGGCAGGGGCAATAACACCGGGGAGCTGTTTTTT
13	many	TRBJ2-1	.	TRBV27	CASSFGGWGEQFF	TGTGCCAGCAGTTTTGGCGGGTGGGGTGAGCAGTTCTTC
10	many	TRBJ2-1	TRBD1	TRBV2	CASTADRYFF	TGTGCCAGCACCGCGGACAGGTATTTCTTC
14	.	TRBJ2-1	.	TRBV10-3	CAISLGEGQHEQFF	TGTGCCATCAGCCTTGGAGAGGGGCAACATGAGCAGTTCTTC
14	few	TRBJ1-2	.	TRBV20-1	CSARDWRARYGYTF	TGCAGTGCTAGAGATTGGAGGGCCCGCTATGGCTACACCTTC
15	.	TRBJ1-3	.	TRBV30	CAWSKGEFSGNTIYF	TGTGCCTGGAGTAAGGGGGAATTCTCTGGAAACACCATATATTTT
14	few	TRBJ1-6	TRBD1	TRBV9	CASSPWTGSSPLHF	TGTGCCAGCAGCCCCTGGACAGGGAGCTCACCCCTCCACTTT
16	many	TRBJ2-1	TRBD1	TRBV5-6	CASSLDGTGDYNEQFF	TGTGCCAGCAGCTTAGATGGGACAGGGGATTACAATGAGCAGTTCTTC
14	many	TRBJ2-7	.	TRBV12-3/TRBV12-4	CASSGGGASYEQYF	TGTGCCAGCAGTGGAGGCGGGGCCTCCTACGAGCAGTACTTC
14	.	TRBJ2-7	TRBD1	TRBV20-1	CGARDRDSAYEQYF	TGCGGTGCTAGAGATAGGGACAGTGCCTACGAGCAGTACTTC
15	few	TRBJ1-2	.	TRBV19	CASSKASGLNYGYTF	TGTGCCAGTAGTAAAGCCTCAGGCCTAAACTATGGCTACACCTTC
14	many	TRBJ2-1	.	TRBV28	CASSTRVRTVEQFF	TGTGCCAGCAGTACCCGCGTCCGGACGGTTGAGCAGTTCTTC
15	.	TRBJ2-3	.	TRBV6-5	CASSYRIRGTDTQYF	TGTGCCAGCAGTTACCGGATTCGGGGGACAGATACGCAGTATTTT
14	many	TRBJ2-6	.	TRBV19	CASRGRSGANVLTF	TGTGCCAGTCGGGGGCGATCTGGGGCCAACGTCCTGACTTTC
16	few	TRBJ2-7	TRBD2	TRBV13	CASSSSVGGSSYEQYF	TGTGCCAGCAGCTCCTCAGTGGGGGGGAGCTCCTACGAGCAGTACTTC
13	.	TRBJ1-2	.	TRBV27	CASSGRTYYGYTF	TGTGCCAGCAGTGGACGGACGTACTATGGCTACACCTTC
15	.	TRBJ1-5	.	TRBV12-3/TRBV12-4	CASSLMGGHNQPQHF	TGTGCCAGCAGTTTAATGGGCGGCCACAATCAGCCCCAGCATTTT
17	.	TRBJ2-5	TRBD2	TRBV28	CASTDFSSGGRRETQYF	TGTGCCAGCACCGACTTTTCTAGCGGGGGCCGTCGGGAGACCCAGTACTTC
15	many	TRBJ2-2	.	TRBV27	CASSLGTRSSGELFF	TGTGCCAGCAGTTTGGGGACTCGTTCTTCCGGGGAGCTGTTTTTT
15	.	TRBJ2-1	.	TRBV15	CATSRGQDVYNEQFF	TGTGCCACCAGCAGAGGACAGGATGTCTACAATGAGCAGTTCTTC
14	.	TRBJ1-2	.	TRBV3-1	CAISQAQETYGYTF	TGTGCCATCAGCCAAGCACAGGAAACCTATGGCTACACCTTC
14	once	TRBJ2-7	.	TRBV6-1	CASSPGLTRYEQYF	TGTGCCAGCAGTCCAGGGTTGACCCGCTACGAGCAGTACTTC
13	many	TRBJ2-7	.	TRBV2	CASVAGEEYEQYF	TGTGCCAGCGTGGCAGGGGAGGAGTACGAGCAGTACTTC
13	many	TRBJ2-3	TRBD2	TRBV7-6	CASSPGLADTQYF	TGTGCCAGCAGCCCGGGACTAGCAGATACGCAGTATTTT
12	many	TRBJ1-1	.	TRBV7-6	CASSHGTFEAFF	TGTGCCAGCAGCCATGGCACTTTTGAAGCTTTCTTT
17	.	TRBJ2-1	TRBD2	TRBV28	CTSFKSWTSGRFSEQFF	TGTACCAGCTTTAAATCATGGACTAGCGGGAGGTTCAGTGAGCAGTTCTTC
17	many	TRBJ2-2	TRBD2	TRBV7-2	CASSFGLAGTNTGELFF	TGTGCCAGCAGCTTCGGACTAGCGGGAACGAACACCGGGGAGCTGTTTTTT
16	many	TRBJ2-1	TRBD2	TRBV27	CASSLVTSGRGSEQFF	TGTGCCAGCAGCTTAGTGACTAGCGGGAGGGGAAGTGAGCAGTTCTTC
17	.	TRBJ2-4	TRBD2	TRBV11-2	CASSLTISGKAKNIKYF	TGTGCCAGCAGCTTAACCATCAGCGGGAAGGCCAAAAACATTAAGTACTTC
13	many	TRBJ1-1	.	TRBV28	CASSLSGATEAFF	TGTGCCAGCAGTTTATCGGGGGCAACTGAAGCTTTCTTT
12	many	TRBJ2-7	.	TRBV2	CASSDEGYEQYF	TGTGCCAGCAGTGACGAGGGCTACGAGCAGTACTTC
12	.	TRBJ2-1	.	TRBV20-1	CCSTAAYNEQFF	TGCTGTTCAACGGCGGCCTACAATGAGCAGTTCTTC
16	few	TRBJ2-3	.	TRBV6-2/TRBV6-3	CASSYKRGTGTDTQYF	TGTGCCAGCAGTTACAAGAGGGGGACGGGCACAGATACGCAGTATTTT
14	many	TRBJ2-1	.	TRBV20-1	CSASSQSLGNEQFF	TGCAGTGCTAGTAGTCAGTCTTTGGGGAATGAGCAGTTCTTC
14	.	TRBJ1-5	.	TRBV19	CASSITRSNQPQHF	TGTGCCAGTAGTATTACCAGAAGCAATCAGCCCCAGCATTTT
13	.	TRBJ1-2	.	TRBV2	CASSSGTSYGYTF	TGTGCCAGCAGTAGCGGGACCTCCTATGGCTACACCTTC
13	many	TRBJ1-1	.	TRBV19	CASSISPVAEAFF	TGTGCCAGTAGTATATCCCCGGTGGCTGAAGCTTTCTTT